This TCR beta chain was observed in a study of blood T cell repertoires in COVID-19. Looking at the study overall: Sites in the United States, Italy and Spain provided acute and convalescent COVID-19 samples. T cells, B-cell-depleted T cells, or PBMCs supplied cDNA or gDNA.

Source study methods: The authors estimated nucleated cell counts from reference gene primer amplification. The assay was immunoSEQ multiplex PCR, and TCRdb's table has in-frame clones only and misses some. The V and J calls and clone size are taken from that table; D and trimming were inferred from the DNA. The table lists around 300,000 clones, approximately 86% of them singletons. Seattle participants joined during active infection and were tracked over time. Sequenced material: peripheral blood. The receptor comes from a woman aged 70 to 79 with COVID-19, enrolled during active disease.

The CDR3 sequence: CASSPHSAYEQYF. The CDR3 region has the DNA TGTGCCAGCAGCCCTCACTCTGCCTACGAGCAGTACTTC. The chain employs TRBV7-9 and TRBJ2-7, with D unresolved. This CDR3 has 13 residues. Looked up from germline, CDR1 is SEHNR and CDR2 is FQNEAQ (reference sequence). V was trimmed by 5 bases and J by 2 bases, leaving 10 bases between them. Looking up the rest from reference TRBV7-9 and TRBJ2-7 gives the full variable domain: DTGVSQNPRHKITKRGQNVTFRCDPISEHNRLYWYRQTLGQGPEFLTYFQNEAQLEKSRLLSDRFSAERPKGSFSTLEIQRTEQGDSAMYLCASSPHSAYEQYFGPGTRLTVT.